The rows below give T cell receptor beta chains drawn from one sample of a study of cytomegalovirus exposure and HLA in healthy donors. The data were produced by immunoSEQ multiplex PCR, yet TCRdb's version contains in-frame clones alone and is incomplete. The table lists more than 300,000 clones, roughly 90% of them singletons, with 0.75% to 0.85% in the top ten. Material for sequencing was PBMCs. The source is a woman in her late teens or twenties in good health and CMV-seronegative. Both conserved end residues are part of each CDR3. The D gene is left open where the match is weak. A row's size may be missing; if present it is once, few, many or a size class.

>TRBV27|NA|TRBJ1-2|NA
TGTGCCAGCGCTCCCGTACAGGGTGCTAACTATGGCTACACCTTC
CASAPVQGANYGYTF
>TRBV29-1|once|TRBJ2-5|NA
TGCAGCGTTGATAAGGGGAACCAAGAGACCCAGTACTTC
CSVDKGNQETQYF
>TRBV9|NA|TRBJ2-1|TRBD2
TGTGCCAGCAGCGTAGTTAGCGGGAGTCACCAGTTCTTC
CASSVVSGSHQFF
>TRBV11-3|NA|TRBJ2-7|TRBD2
TGTGCCAGCAGCCCCCCGGGACTAGCCTACGAGCAGTACTTC
CASSPPGLAYEQYF
>TRBV5-1|few|TRBJ1-1|NA
TGCGCCAGCAGCTTGGACAGGAACACTGAAGCTTTCTTT
CASSLDRNTEAFF
>TRBV7-8|NA|TRBJ1-1|NA
TGTGCCAGCACCCCGGCGGCAGTGATGAACACTGAAGCTTTCTTT
CASTPAAVMNTEAFF
>TRBV6-5|NA|TRBJ1-1|NA
TGTGCCAGCAGTCGCTTGACAGTGAACACTGAAGCTTTCTTT
CASSRLTVNTEAFF
>TRBV7-6|NA|TRBJ2-1|NA
TGTGCCAGCAGCTTAGTCGTACAAAGGTGGAGTGAGCAGTTCTTC
CASSLVVQRWSEQFF
>TRBV7-9|NA|TRBJ1-5|NA
TGTGCCAGCAGCAGGGACTTGAGGGACAATCAGCCCCAGCATTTT
CASSRDLRDNQPQHF
>TRBV5-1|NA|TRBJ2-3|NA
TGCGCCAGCCGGTGGGGGGTACCCACAGATACGCAGTATTTT
CASRWGVPTDTQYF
>TRBV6-4|NA|TRBJ2-1|NA
TGTGCCAGCAGTGCAGGGGAAACCTACAATGAGCAGTTCTTC
CASSAGETYNEQFF
>TRBV11-3|NA|TRBJ1-4|NA
TGTGCCAGCAGCTTACATGCGGGGGAAAAACTGTTTTTT
CASSLHAGEKLFF
>TRBV7-9|NA|TRBJ2-3|TRBD2
TGTGCCAGCAGCTTAGAACTAGCGGGAGAGTATTTT
CASSLELAGEYF
>TRBV29-1|NA|TRBJ2-1|TRBD2
TGCAGCGTTGATCTAGCGGGAGACTTTGAGCAGTTCTTC
CSVDLAGDFEQFF
>TRBV2|NA|TRBJ2-1|TRBD2
TGTGCCAGCAGTGAACTAGCGGGGGGGTCGCATGAGCAGTTCTTC
CASSELAGGSHEQFF
>TRBV6-4|few|TRBJ1-2|NA
TGTGCCAGCAGTGGACAGCCTAATGGCTACACCTTC
CASSGQPNGYTF
>TRBV28|NA|TRBJ2-3|TRBD1
TGTGCCAGCAGCCGCGGACAGGGGGCTACCGAAGATACGCAGTATTTT
CASSRGQGATEDTQYF
>TRBV7-9|NA|TRBJ2-1|NA
TGTGCCAGCAGCTTAGTTCAGGGAATCAAGTTCTTC
CASSLVQGIKFF
>TRBV9|NA|TRBJ2-3|NA
TGTGCCAGCAGCGTAGATCAGCGGCCCCCCTACACAGATACGCAGTATTTT
CASSVDQRPPYTDTQYF
>TRBV2|NA|TRBJ2-5|NA
TGTGCCAGCAGTGAAAGGGCGGAGGGGAAGGACCAAGAGACCCAGTACTTC
CASSERAEGKDQETQYF
>TRBV29-1|NA|TRBJ2-7|TRBD2
TGCAGCGTTGTTAAGCGGGAGAGCTCCTACGAGCAGTACTTC
CSVVKRESSYEQYF
>TRBV29-1|NA|TRBJ2-3|NA
TGCAGCGTTGAAGAGGGCAGGAGCACAGATACGCAGTATTTT
CSVEEGRSTDTQYF
>TRBV5-4|once|TRBJ1-2|TRBD1
TGTGCCAGCAGCCCAGGACAGGGCCCCTCGGCCTATGGCTACACCTTC
CASSPGQGPSAYGYTF
>TRBV5-4|NA|TRBJ2-3|TRBD1
TGTGCCAGCAGCTTAGGGGGCACGGCGCGAAGCACAGATACGCAGTATTTT
CASSLGGTARSTDTQYF
>TRBV29-1|NA|TRBJ1-1|TRBD1
TGCAGCGTCACAGGGGACACTGAAGCTTTCTTT
CSVTGDTEAFF
>TRBV28|NA|TRBJ2-7|TRBD1
TGTGCCAGCAGGGGACAGGGCACCTACGAGCAGTACTTC
CASRGQGTYEQYF
>TRBV4-1|NA|TRBJ2-3|NA
TGCGCCAGCAGCCATCCTCCCGGGAGCACAGATACGCAGTATTTT
CASSHPPGSTDTQYF
>TRBV25-1|NA|TRBJ1-1|TRBD1
TGTGCCAGCAGTCTTCGGGAGGGATCCAGGGGGGGGCCTGAAGCTTTCTTT
CASSLREGSRGGPEAFF
>TRBV10-3|NA|TRBJ2-3|TRBD1
TGTGCCGCCTCAGAGGGGGCTAGCACAGATACGCAGTATTTT
CAASEGASTDTQYF
>TRBV2|NA|TRBJ2-1|NA
TGTGCCAGTAATAGGGGGTTCGATGAGCAGTTCTTC
CASNRGFDEQFF